This T cell receptor (beta chain) comes out of a study of control samples from healthy donors and cancer patients. The germline gives CDR1 MNHEY, CDR2 SVGAGI. V was clipped by 2 bases and J by 4 bases, with 11 bases between them. This CDR3 comprises 14 residues. Assay used: immunoSEQ multiplex PCR; TCRdb lists only in-frame clones, some missing. The data contain 95,000 to 150,000 clones, around 88% of them singletons. The rearrangement uses TRBV6-5 and TRBJ1-2; no firm D call. This receptor was identified in a man aged 40-55 years in good health. The sample comprised blood. The CDR3 protein is CASSYGLEVYGYTF. CDR3 nucleotide sequence: TGTGCCAGCAGTTACGGATTGGAGGTCTATGGCTACACCTTC.